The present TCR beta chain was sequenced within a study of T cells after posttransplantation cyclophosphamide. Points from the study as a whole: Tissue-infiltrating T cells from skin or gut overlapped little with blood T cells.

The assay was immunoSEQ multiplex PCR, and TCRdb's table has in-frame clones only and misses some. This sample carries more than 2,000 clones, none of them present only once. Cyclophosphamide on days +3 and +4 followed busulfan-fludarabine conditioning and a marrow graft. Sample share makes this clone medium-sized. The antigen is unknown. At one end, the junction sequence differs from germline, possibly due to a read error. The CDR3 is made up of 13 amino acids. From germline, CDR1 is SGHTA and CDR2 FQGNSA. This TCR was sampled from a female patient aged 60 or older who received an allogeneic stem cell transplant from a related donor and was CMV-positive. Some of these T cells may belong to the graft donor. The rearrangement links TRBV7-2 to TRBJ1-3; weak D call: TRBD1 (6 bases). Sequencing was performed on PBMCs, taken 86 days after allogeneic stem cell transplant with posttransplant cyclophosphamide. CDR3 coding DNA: TGTGCCAGCAGCACCTACGGTCCGGGACAAGTGGATTTT. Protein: CASSTYGPGQVDF.